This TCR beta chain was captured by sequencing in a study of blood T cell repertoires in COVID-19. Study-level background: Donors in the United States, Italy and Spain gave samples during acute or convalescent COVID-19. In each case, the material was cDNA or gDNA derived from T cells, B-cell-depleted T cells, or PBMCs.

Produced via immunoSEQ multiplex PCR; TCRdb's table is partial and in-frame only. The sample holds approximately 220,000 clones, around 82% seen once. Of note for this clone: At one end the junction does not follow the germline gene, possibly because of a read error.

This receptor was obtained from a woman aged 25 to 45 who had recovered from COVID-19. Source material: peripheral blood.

The CDR3: CASSLGLAGGGGQETQYF. The DNA for the CDR3 is TGTGCTAGCAGCTTAGGGCTAGCGGGAGGAGGTGGCCAAGAGACCCAGTACTTC. The chain uses TRBV7-7 and TRBJ2-5; 11 positions match TRBD2. This CDR3 spans 18 amino acids. The germline V gene encodes CDR1 SSHAT and CDR2 FNYEAQ (reference sequence).